The clone carrying this T cell receptor beta chain was seen only a few times. Antigen: not known. The data were obtained in a study of T cells in narcolepsy. The overall study: Enrolled donors included narcolepsy type 1 or type 2 patients and healthy controls. Whole-study findings and limits: Healthy controls reportedly lacked the autoreactive clonotypes serially found in patients' blood. Comparing one patient's CSF and blood CD4+ clonotypes highlighted HCRT- and TRIB2-specific autoreactive clonotypes.

The V segment lost 0 bases and the J segment 6 bases; nucleotides outside the gene matches: 12. Germline V lookup: CDR1 LNHNV, CDR2 YYDKDF (reference sequence). CDR3 length: 17 residues. The method was immunoSEQ multiplex PCR; TCRdb's version includes in-frame clones alone and lacks a portion of them. In the table there are around 8,000 clones, roughly 60% of which are singletons. This chain uses TRBV15 with TRBJ1-2; TRBD1 aligns across 8 bases. Sequencing input: CD45RA- memory CD8+ T cells from PBMCs. This sequence originates from a human donor with narcolepsy. The DNA for the CDR3 is TGTGCCACCAGCAGAGATCTGGGACAGGCTTACTCCGATGGCTACACCTTC. Its translation: CATSRDLGQAYSDGYTF.